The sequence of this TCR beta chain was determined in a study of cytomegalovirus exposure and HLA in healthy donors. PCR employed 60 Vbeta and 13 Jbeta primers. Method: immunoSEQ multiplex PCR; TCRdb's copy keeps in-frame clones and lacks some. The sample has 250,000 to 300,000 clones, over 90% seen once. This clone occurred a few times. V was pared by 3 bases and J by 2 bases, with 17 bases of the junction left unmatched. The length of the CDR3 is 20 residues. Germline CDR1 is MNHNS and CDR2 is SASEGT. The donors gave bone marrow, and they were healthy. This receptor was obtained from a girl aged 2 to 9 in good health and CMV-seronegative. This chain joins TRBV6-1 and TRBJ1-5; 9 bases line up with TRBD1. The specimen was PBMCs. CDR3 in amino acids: CASSDDEDRGSSGGNQPQHF. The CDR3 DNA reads TGTGCCAGCAGTGATGACGAGGACAGGGGAAGTTCAGGGGGCAATCAGCCCCAGCATTTT.